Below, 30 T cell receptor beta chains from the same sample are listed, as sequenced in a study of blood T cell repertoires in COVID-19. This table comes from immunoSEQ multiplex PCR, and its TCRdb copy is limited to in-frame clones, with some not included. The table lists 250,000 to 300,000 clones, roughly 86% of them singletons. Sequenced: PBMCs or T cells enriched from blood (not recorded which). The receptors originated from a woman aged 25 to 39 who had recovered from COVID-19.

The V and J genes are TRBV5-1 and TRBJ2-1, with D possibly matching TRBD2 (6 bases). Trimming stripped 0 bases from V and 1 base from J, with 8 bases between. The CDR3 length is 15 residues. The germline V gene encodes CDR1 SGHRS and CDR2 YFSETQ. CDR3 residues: CASSLVAESYNEQFF. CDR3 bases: TGCGCCAGCAGCTTGGTAGCGGAGTCCTACAATGAGCAGTTCTTC.

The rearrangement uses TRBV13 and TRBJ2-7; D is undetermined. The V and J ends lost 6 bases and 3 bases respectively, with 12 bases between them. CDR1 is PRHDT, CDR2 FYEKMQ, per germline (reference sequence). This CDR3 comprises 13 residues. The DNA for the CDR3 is TGTGCCAGCAGTCACCCTTCGAGCTACGAGCAGTACTTC. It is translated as CASSHPSSYEQYF.

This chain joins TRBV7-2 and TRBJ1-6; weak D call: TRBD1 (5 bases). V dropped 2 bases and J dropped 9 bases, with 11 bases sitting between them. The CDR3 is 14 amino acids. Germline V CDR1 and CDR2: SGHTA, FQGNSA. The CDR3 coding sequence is TGTGCCAGCAGCTTAACAGGTCTCGGTTCACCCCTCCACTTT. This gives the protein CASSLTGLGSPLHF.

The CDR3 region is CASSPTGGRALYGYTF. In nucleotides, the CDR3 is TGTGCCAGCAGTCCGACAGGGGGCAGGGCCCTCTATGGCTACACCTTC. The rearrangement uses TRBV27 and TRBJ1-2; 10 bases match TRBD1. Germline lookup yields CDR1 MNHEY and CDR2 SMNVEV (reference sequence). J was trimmed by 4 bases and V by 5 bases; bases with no gene match: 10. The CDR3 runs 16 residues.

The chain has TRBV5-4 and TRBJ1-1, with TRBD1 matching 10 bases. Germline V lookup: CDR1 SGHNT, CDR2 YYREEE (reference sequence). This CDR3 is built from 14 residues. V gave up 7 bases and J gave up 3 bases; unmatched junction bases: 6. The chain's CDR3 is CASQLGQGDTEAFF. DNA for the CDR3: TGTGCCAGCCAATTAGGACAGGGGGACACTGAAGCTTTCTTT.

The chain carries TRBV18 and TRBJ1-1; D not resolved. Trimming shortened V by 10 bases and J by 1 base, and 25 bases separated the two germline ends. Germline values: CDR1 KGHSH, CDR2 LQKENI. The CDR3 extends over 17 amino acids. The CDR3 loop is CATKTTLGGTGNTEAFF. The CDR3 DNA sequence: TGTGCCACCAAAACCACCTTGGGTGGAACGGGGAACACTGAAGCTTTCTTT.

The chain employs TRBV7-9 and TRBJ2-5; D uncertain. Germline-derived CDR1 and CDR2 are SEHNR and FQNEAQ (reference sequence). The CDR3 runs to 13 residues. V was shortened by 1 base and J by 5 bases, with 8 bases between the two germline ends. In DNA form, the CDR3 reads TGTGCCAGCAGCTTAGTTAACGGGGAGACCCAGTACTTC. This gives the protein CASSLVNGETQYF.

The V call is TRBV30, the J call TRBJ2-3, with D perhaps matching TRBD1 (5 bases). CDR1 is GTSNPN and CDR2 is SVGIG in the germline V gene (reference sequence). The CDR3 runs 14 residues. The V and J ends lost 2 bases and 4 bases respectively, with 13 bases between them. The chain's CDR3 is CAWSLGQGADTQYF. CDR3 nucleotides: TGTGCCTGGAGTCTGGGGCAGGGCGCAGATACGCAGTATTTT.

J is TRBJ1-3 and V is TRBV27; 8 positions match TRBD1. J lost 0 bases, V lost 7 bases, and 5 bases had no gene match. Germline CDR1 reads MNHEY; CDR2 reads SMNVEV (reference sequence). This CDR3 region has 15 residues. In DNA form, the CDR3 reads TGTGCCAGCAAACAGGACAGGGTCTCTGGAAACACCATATATTTT. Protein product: CASKQDRVSGNTIYF.

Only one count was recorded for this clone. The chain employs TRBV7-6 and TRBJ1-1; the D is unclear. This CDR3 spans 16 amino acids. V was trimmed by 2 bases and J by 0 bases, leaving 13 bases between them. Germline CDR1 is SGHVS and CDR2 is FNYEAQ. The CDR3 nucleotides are TGTGCCAGCAGCTTAAGAATCCGGGAGTTGAACACTGAAGCTTTCTTT. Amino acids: CASSLRIRELNTEAFF.

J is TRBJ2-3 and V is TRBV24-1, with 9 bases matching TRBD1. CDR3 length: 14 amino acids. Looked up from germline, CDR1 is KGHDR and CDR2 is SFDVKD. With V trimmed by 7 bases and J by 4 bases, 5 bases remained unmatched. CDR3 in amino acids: CATSGQGIADTQYF. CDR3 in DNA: TGTGCCACCAGCGGACAGGGGATCGCAGATACGCAGTATTTT.

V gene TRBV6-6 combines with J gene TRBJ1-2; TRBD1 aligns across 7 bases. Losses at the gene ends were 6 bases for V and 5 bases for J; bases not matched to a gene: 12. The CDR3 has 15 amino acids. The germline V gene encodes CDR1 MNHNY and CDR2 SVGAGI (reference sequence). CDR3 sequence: CASRPQQGPLYGYTF. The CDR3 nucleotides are TGTGCCAGCAGACCACAACAGGGGCCCCTTTATGGCTACACCTTC.

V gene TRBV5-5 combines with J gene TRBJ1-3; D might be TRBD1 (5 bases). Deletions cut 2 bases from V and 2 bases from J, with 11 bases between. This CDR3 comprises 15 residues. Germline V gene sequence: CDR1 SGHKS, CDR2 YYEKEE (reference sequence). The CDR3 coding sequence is TGTGCCAGCAGCTTCCTAGGGGTCGCTGGAAACACCATATATTTT. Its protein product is CASSFLGVAGNTIYF. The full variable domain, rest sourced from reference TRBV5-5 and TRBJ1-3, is DAGVTQSPTHLIKTRGQQVTLRCSPISGHKSVSWYQQVLGQGPQFIFQYYEKEERGRGNFPDRFSARQFPNYSSELNVNALLLGDSALYLCASSFLGVAGNTIYFGEGSWLTVV.

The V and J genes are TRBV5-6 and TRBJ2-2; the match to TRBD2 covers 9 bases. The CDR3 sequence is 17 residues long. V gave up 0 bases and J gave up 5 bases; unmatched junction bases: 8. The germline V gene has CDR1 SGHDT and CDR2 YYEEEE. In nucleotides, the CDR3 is TGTGCCAGCAGCTTGGTGGTAGGCCTAGCGGGAACCGGGGAGCTGTTTTTT. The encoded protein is CASSLVVGLAGTGELFF.

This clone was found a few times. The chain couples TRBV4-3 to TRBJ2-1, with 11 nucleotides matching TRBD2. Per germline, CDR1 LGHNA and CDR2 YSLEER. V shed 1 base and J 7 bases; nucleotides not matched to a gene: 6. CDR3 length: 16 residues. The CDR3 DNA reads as TGCGCCAGCAGCCAAGCTAGCGGGGGGCCAAGGAATGAGCAGTTCTTC. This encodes CASSQASGGPRNEQFF.

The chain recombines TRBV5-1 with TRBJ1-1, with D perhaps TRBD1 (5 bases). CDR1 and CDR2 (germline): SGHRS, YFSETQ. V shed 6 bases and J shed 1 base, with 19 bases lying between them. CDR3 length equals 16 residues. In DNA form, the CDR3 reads TGCGCCAGCACCCCCCAGGGTGGAGCTGGGAACACTGAAGCTTTCTTT. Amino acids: CASTPQGGAGNTEAFF.

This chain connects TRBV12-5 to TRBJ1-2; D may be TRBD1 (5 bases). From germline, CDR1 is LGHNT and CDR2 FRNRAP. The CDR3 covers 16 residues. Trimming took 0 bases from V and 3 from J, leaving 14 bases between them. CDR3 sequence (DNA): TGTGCTAGTGGTTTGGTACTGGGGGGGAGCGACTATGGCTACACCTTC. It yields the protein CASGLVLGGSDYGYTF.

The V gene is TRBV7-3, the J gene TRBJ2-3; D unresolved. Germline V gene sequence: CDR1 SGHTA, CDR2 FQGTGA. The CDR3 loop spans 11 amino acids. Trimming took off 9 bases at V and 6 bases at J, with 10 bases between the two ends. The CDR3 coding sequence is TGTGCCAGTGGATCCGGGGATACGCAGTATTTT. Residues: CASGSGDTQYF. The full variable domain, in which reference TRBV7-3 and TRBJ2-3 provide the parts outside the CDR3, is GAGVSQTPSNKVTEKGKYVELRCDPISGHTALYWYRQSLGQGPEFLIYFQGTGAADDSGLPNDRFFAVRPEGSVSTLKIQRTERGDSAVYLCASGSGDTQYFGPGTRLTVL.

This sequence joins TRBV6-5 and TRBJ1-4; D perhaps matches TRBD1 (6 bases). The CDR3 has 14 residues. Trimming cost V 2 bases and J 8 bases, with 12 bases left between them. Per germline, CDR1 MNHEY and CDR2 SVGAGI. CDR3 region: CASSYLNREEKLFF. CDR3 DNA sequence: TGTGCCAGCAGTTACCTGAACAGGGAAGAAAAACTGTTTTTT.

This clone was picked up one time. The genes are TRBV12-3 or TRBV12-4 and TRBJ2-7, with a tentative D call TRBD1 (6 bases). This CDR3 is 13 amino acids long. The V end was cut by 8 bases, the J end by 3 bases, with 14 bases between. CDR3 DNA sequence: TGTGCCAGCCAACCTGGGACACGCTACGAGCAGTACTTC. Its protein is CASQPGTRYEQYF.

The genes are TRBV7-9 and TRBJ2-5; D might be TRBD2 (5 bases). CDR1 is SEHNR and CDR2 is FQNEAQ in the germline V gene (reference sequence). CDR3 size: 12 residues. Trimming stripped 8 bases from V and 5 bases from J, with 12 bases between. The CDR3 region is CASEGLGETQYF. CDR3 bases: TGTGCCAGCGAAGGACTTGGGGAGACCCAGTACTTC.

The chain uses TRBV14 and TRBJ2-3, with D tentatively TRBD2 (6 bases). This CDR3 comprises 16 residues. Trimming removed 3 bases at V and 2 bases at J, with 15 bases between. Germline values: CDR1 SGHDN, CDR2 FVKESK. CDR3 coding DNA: TGTGCCAGCAGCCAGGAAGCGGGCTCCCCCACAGATACGCAGTATTTT. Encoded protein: CASSQEAGSPTDTQYF.

The CDR3 DNA reads as TGTGCCAGCAGCCCTGACAGGGGAGGAAGCTATGGCTACACCTTC. Residues: CASSPDRGGSYGYTF. The chain recombines TRBV7-6 with TRBJ1-2, with 8 bases lining up with TRBD1. This CDR3 is built from 15 residues. Germline-derived CDR1 and CDR2 are SGHVS and FNYEAQ. Trimming removed 5 bases from V and 4 bases from J; junction bases left unmatched: 9.

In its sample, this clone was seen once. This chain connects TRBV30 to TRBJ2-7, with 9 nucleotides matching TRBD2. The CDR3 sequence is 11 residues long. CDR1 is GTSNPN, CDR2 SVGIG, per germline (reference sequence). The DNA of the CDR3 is TGTGCTAGCGGGGGACTTTACGAGCAGTACTTC. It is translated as CASGGLYEQYF. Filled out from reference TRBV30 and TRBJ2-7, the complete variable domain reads SQTIHQWPATLVQPVGSPLSLECTVEGTSNPNLYWYRQAAGRGLQLLFYSVGIGQISSEVPQNLSASRPQDRQFILSSKKLLLSDSGFYLCASGGLYEQYFGPGTRLTVT.

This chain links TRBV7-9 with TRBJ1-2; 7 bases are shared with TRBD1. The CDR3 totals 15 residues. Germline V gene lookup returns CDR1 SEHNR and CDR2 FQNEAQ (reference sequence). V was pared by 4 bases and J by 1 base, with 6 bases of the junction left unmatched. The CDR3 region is CASSYDRVLNYGYTF. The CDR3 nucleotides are TGTGCCAGCAGCTACGACAGGGTCCTTAACTATGGCTACACCTTC. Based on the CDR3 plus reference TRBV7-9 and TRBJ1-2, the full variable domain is DTGVSQNPRHKITKRGQNVTFRCDPISEHNRLYWYRQTLGQGPEFLTYFQNEAQLEKSRLLSDRFSAERPKGSFSTLEIQRTEQGDSAMYLCASSYDRVLNYGYTFGSGTRLTVV.

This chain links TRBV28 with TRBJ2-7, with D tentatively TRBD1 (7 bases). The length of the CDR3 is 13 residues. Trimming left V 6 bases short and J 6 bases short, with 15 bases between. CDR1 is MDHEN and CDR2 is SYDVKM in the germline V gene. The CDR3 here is CASRPHRGGEQYF. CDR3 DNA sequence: TGTGCCAGCAGGCCCCACAGGGGAGGCGAGCAGTACTTC.

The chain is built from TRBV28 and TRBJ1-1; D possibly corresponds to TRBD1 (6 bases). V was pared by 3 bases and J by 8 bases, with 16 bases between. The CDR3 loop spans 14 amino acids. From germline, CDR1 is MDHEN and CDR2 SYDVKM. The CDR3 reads CASSFGTGTYEAFF. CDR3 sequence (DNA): TGTGCCAGCAGTTTCGGTACAGGGACGTACGAAGCTTTCTTT.

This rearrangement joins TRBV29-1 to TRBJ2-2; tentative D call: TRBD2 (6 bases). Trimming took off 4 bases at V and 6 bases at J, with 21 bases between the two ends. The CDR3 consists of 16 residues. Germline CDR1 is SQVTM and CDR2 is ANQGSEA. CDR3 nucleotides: TGCAGCGTTGGTGGAGAACGGGGGAAGAGGGCCGGGGAGCTGTTTTTT. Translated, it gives CSVGGERGKRAGELFF.

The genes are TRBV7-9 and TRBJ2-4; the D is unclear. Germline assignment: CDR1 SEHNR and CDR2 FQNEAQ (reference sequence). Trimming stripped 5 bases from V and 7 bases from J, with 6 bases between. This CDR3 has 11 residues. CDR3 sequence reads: CASSPGNIQYF. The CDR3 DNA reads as TGTGCCAGCAGCCCCGGGAACATTCAGTACTTC.

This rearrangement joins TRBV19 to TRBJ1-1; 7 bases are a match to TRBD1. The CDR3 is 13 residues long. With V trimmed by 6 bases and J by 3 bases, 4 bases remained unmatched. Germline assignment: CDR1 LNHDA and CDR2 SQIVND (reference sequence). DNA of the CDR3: TGTGCCAGTAGCGGACAGGTGTACACTGAAGCTTTCTTT. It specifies CASSGQVYTEAFF.